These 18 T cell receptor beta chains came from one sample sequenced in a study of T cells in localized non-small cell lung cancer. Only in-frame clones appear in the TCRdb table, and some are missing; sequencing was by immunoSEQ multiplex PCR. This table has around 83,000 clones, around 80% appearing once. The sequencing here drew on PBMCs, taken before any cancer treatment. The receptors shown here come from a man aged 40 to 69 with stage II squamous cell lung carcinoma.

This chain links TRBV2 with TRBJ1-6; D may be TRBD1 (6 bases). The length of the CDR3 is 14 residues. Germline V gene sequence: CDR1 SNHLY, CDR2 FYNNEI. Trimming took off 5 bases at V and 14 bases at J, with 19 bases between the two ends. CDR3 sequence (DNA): TGTGCCAGCAGTTACCCAACAGGGAGGGAGGCCCTCCACTTT. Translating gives CASSYPTGREALHF.

The CDR3 protein is CASSQDRRDEQYF. Here the CDR3 DNA reads TGCGCCAGCAGCCAAGATCGCCGGGACGAGCAGTACTTC. This chain uses TRBV4-1 with TRBJ2-7; D unclear. CDR3 length equals 13 residues. Germline V gives CDR1 MGHRA, CDR2 YSYEKL. V dropped 0 bases and J dropped 5 bases, with 8 bases sitting between them.

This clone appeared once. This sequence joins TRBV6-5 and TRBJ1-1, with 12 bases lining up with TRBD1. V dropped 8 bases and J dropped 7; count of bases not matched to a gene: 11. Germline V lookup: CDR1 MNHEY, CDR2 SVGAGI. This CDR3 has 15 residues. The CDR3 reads CASASGQGASNEAFF. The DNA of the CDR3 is TGTGCCAGCGCCTCGGGACAGGGGGCCTCTAATGAAGCTTTCTTT.

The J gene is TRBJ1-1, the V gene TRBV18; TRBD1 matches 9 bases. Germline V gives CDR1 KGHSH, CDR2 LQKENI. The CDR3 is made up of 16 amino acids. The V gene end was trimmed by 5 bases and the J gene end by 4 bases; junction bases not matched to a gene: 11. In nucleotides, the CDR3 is TGTGCCAGCTCATCGGGACAGGGTAGAGTTGGCACTGAAGCTTTCTTT. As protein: CASSSGQGRVGTEAFF.

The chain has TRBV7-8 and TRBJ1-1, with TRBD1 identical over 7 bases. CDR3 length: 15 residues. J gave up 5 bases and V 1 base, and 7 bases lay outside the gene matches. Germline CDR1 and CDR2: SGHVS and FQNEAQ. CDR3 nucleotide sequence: TGTGCCAGCAGCTTAGAGACAGGGAGGTCGACTGAAGCTTTCTTT. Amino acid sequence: CASSLETGRSTEAFF. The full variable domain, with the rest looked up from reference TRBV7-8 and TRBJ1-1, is GAGVSQSPRYKVAKRGQDVALRCDPISGHVSLFWYQQALGQGPEFLTYFQNEAQLDKSGLPSDRFFAERPEGSVSTLKIQRTQQEDSAVYLCASSLETGRSTEAFFGQGTRLTVV.

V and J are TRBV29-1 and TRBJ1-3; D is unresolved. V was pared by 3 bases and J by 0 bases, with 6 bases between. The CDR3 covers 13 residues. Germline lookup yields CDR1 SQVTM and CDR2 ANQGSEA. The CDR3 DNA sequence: TGCAGCGTTGAGGAGAACTCTGGAAACACCATATATTTT. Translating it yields CSVEENSGNTIYF.

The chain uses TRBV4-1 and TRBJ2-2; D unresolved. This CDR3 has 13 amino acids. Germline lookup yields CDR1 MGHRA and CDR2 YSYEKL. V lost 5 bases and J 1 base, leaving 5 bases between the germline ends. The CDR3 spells CASSDRNTGELFF. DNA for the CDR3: TGCGCCAGCAGCGATAGGAACACCGGGGAGCTGTTTTTT.

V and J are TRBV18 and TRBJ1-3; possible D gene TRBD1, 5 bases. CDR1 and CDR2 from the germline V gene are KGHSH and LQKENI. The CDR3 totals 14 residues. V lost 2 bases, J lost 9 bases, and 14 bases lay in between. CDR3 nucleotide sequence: TGTGCCAGCTCACCAGAGGCCTCGGGGGGCACCATATATTTT. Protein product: CASSPEASGGTIYF.

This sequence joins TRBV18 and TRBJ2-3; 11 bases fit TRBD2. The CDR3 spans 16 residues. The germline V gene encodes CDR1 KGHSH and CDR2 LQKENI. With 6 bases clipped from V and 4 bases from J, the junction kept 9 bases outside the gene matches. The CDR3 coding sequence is TGTGCCAGCTCCCTACAGGGGACTAGCGGACCAGATACGCAGTATTTT. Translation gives CASSLQGTSGPDTQYF.

CDR3 amino acids: CASSLRQGNQPQHF. For the CDR3, the DNA is TGTGCCAGCAGTTTAAGACAGGGCAATCAGCCCCAGCATTTT. This chain uses TRBV27 with TRBJ1-5; D is possibly TRBD1 (6 bases). This CDR3 is 14 amino acids long. Germline V gene data show CDR1 as MNHEY and CDR2 as SMNVEV (reference sequence). The ends were cut back, 2 bases at V and 2 bases at J, with 7 bases in the middle.

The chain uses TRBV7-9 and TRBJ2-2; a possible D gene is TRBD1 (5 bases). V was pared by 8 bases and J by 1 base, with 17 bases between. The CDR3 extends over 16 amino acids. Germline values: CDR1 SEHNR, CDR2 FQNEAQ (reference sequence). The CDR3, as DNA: TGTGCCAGCGGGATGAAGATGGGGCGGAACACCGGGGAGCTGTTTTTT. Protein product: CASGMKMGRNTGELFF.

The CDR3 spells CASSLEGASSYEQYF. The DNA of the CDR3 is TGTGCCAGCAGCTTAGAGGGGGCGAGCTCCTACGAGCAGTACTTC. The gene calls are TRBV11-1 and TRBJ2-7, with 7 bases aligning to TRBD1. This CDR3 region has 15 residues. V was clipped by 1 base and J by 0 bases; unmatched bases: 3. Germline CDR1 is SGHAT and CDR2 is FQDESV (reference sequence).

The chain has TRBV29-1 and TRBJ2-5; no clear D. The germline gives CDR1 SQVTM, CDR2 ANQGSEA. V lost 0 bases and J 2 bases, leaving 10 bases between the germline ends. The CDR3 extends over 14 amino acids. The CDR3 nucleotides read TGCAGCGTTGAAGAGGGCAGTCCACAAGAGACCCAGTACTTC. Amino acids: CSVEEGSPQETQYF.

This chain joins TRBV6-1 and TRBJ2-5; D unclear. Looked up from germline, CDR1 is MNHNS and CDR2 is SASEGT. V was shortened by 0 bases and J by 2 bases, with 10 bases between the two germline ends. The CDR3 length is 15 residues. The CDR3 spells CASSEAPRAQETQYF. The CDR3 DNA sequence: TGTGCCAGCAGTGAAGCCCCCCGGGCACAAGAGACCCAGTACTTC.

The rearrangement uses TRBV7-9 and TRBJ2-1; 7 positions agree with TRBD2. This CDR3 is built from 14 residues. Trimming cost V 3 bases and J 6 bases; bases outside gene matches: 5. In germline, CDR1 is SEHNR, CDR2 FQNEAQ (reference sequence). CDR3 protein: CASSLVREGNEQFF. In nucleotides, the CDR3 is TGTGCCAGCAGCTTGGTCAGGGAGGGCAATGAGCAGTTCTTC.

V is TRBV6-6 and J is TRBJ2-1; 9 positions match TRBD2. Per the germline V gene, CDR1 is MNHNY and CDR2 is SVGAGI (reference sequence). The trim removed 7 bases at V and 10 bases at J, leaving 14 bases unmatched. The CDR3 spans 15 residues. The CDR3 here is CASTQGTSGPREQFF. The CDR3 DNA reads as TGTGCCAGCACCCAGGGAACTAGCGGGCCCAGGGAGCAGTTCTTC.

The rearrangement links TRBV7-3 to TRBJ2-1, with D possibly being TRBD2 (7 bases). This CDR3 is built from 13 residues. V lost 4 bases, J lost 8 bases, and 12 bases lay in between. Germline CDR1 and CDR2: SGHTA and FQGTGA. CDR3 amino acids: CASSSQGRDEQFF. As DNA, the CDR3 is TGTGCCAGCAGCTCTCAGGGGAGGGATGAGCAGTTCTTC.

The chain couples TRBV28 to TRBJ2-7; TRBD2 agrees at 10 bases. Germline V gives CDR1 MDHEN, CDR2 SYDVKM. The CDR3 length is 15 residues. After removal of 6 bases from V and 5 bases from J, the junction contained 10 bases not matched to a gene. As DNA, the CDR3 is TGTGCCAGCAGCGTGGGGACTAGCGATAACCACGAGCAGTACTTC. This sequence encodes CASSVGTSDNHEQYF.